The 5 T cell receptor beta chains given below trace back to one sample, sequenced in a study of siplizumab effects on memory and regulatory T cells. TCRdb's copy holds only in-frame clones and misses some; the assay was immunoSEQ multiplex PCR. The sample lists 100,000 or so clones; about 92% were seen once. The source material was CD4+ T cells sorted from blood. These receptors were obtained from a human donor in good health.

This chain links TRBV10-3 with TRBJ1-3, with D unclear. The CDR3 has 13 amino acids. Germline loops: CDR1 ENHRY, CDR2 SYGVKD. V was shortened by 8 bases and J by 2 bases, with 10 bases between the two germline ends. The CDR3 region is CAIGSGTGNTIYF. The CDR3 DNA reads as TGTGCCATCGGCAGCGGGACTGGAAACACCATATATTTT.

CDR3 DNA sequence: TGTGCCAGTAGTGGGGGGGCTAGTAGCACAGATACGCAGTATTTT. It is translated as CASSGGASSTDTQYF. This chain connects TRBV19 to TRBJ2-3, with D possibly TRBD2 on 7 matching bases. Trimming pared 5 bases from V and 0 bases from J, leaving 12 bases between. The CDR3 consists of 15 residues. The germline V gene encodes CDR1 LNHDA and CDR2 SQIVND (reference sequence).

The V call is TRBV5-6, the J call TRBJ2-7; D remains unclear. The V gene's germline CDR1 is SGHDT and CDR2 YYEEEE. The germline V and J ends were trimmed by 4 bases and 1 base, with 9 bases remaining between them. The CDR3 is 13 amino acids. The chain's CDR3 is CASSPRNSYEQYF. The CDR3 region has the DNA TGTGCCAGCAGCCCCAGGAATTCCTACGAGCAGTACTTC.

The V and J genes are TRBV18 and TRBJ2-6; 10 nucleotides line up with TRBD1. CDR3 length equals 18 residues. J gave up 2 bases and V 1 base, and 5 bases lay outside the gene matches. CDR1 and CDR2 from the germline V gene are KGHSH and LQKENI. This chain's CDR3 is CASSPRQGAYAGANVLTF. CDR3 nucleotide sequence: TGTGCCAGCTCACCACGACAGGGGGCCTACGCTGGGGCCAACGTCCTGACTTTC.

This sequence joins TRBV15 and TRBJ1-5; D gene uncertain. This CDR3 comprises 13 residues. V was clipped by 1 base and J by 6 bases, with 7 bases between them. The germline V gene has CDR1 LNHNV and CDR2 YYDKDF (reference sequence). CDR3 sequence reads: CATSRGPGQPQHF. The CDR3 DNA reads TGTGCCACCAGCAGAGGTCCGGGTCAGCCCCAGCATTTT.